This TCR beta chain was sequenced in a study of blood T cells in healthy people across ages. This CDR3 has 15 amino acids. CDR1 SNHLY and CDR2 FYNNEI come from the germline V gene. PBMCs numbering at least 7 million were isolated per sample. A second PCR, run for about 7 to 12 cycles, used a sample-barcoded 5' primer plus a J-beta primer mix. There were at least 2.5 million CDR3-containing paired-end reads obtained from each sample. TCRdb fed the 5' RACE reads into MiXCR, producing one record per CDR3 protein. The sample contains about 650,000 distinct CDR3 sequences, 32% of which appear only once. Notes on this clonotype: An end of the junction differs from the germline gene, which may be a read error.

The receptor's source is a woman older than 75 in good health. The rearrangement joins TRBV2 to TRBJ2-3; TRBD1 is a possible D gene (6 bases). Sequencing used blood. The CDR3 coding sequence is TGTGCCAGCACTCGGGACGGGATGGGGGCAGATGCGCAGTATTTT. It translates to CASTRDGMGADAQYF. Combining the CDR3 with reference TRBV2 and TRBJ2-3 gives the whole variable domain EPEVTQTPSHQVTQMGQEVILRCVPISNHLYFYWYRQILGQKVEFLVSFYNNEISEKSEIFDDQFSVERPDGSNFTLKIRSTKLEDSAMYFCASTRDGMGADAQYFGPGTRLTVL.